The TCR beta chain under discussion was sequenced for a study of blood T cell repertoires in COVID-19. Across the whole study: The samples span acute and convalescent COVID-19 from the United States, Italy and Spain.

Trimming took 6 bases from V and 9 from J; bases not matched to a gene: 4. Germline V gene sequence: CDR1 SGHDN, CDR2 FVKESK. The CDR3 runs 13 residues. As processed by the authors: Reference gene primer amplification yielded estimated nucleated cell counts. Data came from immunoSEQ multiplex PCR; TCRdb stores just in-frame clones and leaves some out. V and J calls and clone size are copied from that table; D and trimming were computed from the DNA. Of about 130,000 clones listed, about four fifths are singletons. Ages ranged from about 18 to 89 years, with residence in 20 to 30 US areas. Cohort assignment relied on participant-reported clinical history.

The sequence was obtained from a man aged 50-60 years who had recovered from COVID-19. Sequenced input: PBMCs or T cells enriched from blood (not recorded which). This rearrangement joins TRBV14 to TRBJ1-6; 8 positions agree with TRBD1. CDR3 DNA sequence: TGTGCCAGCAGGCGGGACAGGTCTTCACCCCTCCACTTT. It translates to CASRRDRSSPLHF.